This TCR beta chain comes out of a study of T cell changes during pregnancy in multiple sclerosis. Data came from immunoSEQ multiplex PCR; TCRdb stores just in-frame clones and leaves some out. The data show some 60,000 clones, 93% seen once. This clone was recorded once. CDR1 and CDR2 from the germline V gene are MDHEN and SYDVKM. The CDR3 has 13 amino acids. The germline V and J ends were trimmed by 4 bases and 8 bases, with 11 bases remaining between them. Here the sequenced sample was peripheral blood, taken after pregnancy. The receptor was isolated from a female donor with multiple sclerosis, enrolled in a pregnancy study. V usage is TRBV28 and J usage is TRBJ1-4; unclear D gene. The CDR3 protein is CASSSPVGEKLFF. The DNA of the CDR3 is TGTGCCAGCAGTTCCCCGGTCGGGGAAAAACTGTTTTTT.